The 18 T cell receptor beta chains below come from one sample, sequenced in a study of vaccination and CD4 T cells after COVID-19. Sequencing of cultured CD4+ T cell DNA used the Oncomine TCR Beta short-read assay. A single record per CDR3 protein comes from TCRdb applying MiXCR to the PCR reads. The table lists tens of thousands of distinct CDR3 sequences, around 28% of them singletons. The antigens of these receptors remain unknown. Stated time point: late sampling 161 to 241 days after vaccination in three convalescent patients. Treatment defined: 10-day PBMC culture with coronavirus spike peptide pools or control peptides (ViraFEST assay). The material was CD4+ T cells from blood, cultured in vitro, obtained about 7 months after SARS-CoV-2 vaccination. Every receptor here comes from a human donor who had recovered from COVID-19.

V is TRBV12-3 or TRBV12-4 and J is TRBJ2-5; 7 nucleotides align to TRBD1. This CDR3 has 15 amino acids. J was trimmed by 0 bases and V by 5 bases; bases with no gene match: 6. CDR3 DNA: TGTGCCAGCAGTCAGGGCGACAGGGACCAAGAGACCCAGTACTTC. This codes for CASSQGDRDQETQYF.

In its sample, this clonotype was seen a few times. The V call is TRBV6-1, the J call TRBJ2-6; a possible D gene is TRBD1 (5 bases). Germline-derived CDR1 and CDR2 are MNHNS and SASEGT. The V end was cut by 5 bases, the J end by 0 bases, with 5 bases between. The CDR3 length is 14 residues. This chain's CDR3 is CASSTGSGANVLTF. CDR3 in DNA: TGTGCCAGCAGTACAGGCTCTGGGGCCAACGTCCTGACTTTC.

The chain combines TRBV19 with TRBJ2-3, with 7 bases that match TRBD2. CDR3 size: 15 residues. Germline lookup yields CDR1 LNHDA and CDR2 SQIVND (reference sequence). J gave up 0 bases and V 3 bases, and 3 bases lay outside the gene matches. CDR3 DNA sequence: TGTGCCAGTAGTATTTACGGGGGGAGCACAGATACGCAGTATTTT. It is translated as CASSIYGGSTDTQYF.

The rearrangement joins TRBV28 to TRBJ1-2, with TRBD1 matching over 7 bases. The CDR3 has 14 residues. Per germline, CDR1 MDHEN and CDR2 SYDVKM. V lost 5 bases and J lost 5; bases outside the gene matches: 8. The DNA for the CDR3 is TGTGCCAGCAGTACGACAGGGAATGGGTATGGCTACACCTTC. As protein: CASSTTGNGYGYTF.

This clonotype showed up just once. The CDR3: CSAIWREGRYEQFF. The CDR3 DNA reads as TGCAGTGCTATCTGGCGGGAGGGCCGCTATGAGCAGTTCTTC. This rearrangement joins TRBV20-1 to TRBJ2-1; 9 bases fit TRBD2. The CDR3 is made up of 14 amino acids. Germline V lookup: CDR1 DFQATT, CDR2 SNEGSKA (reference sequence). Losses at the gene ends were 4 bases for V and 8 bases for J; bases not matched to a gene: 9.

This clonotype rates as medium-sized (0.01 to 0.1%). The rearrangement joins TRBV6-1 to TRBJ2-7; 13 nucleotides line up with TRBD2. There are 15 residues in the CDR3. The junction had 1 base not matched to a gene; V was cut back by 4 bases and J by 1 base. The V gene's germline CDR1 is MNHNS and CDR2 SASEGT. As DNA, the CDR3 is TGTGCCAGCAGTGGACTAGCGGGAGGATCCTACGAGCAGTACTTC. Translation gives CASSGLAGGSYEQYF.

This clonotype came up a few times. The chain recombines TRBV15 with TRBJ2-5; the D gene could be TRBD1 or TRBD2 (5 bases each). CDR3 length equals 14 residues. V was clipped by 0 bases and J by 5 bases, with 10 bases between them. Germline V gene data show CDR1 as LNHNV and CDR2 as YYDKDF (reference sequence). Written as DNA, the CDR3 is TGTGCCACCAGCAGAGATCGGGGCCCCGAGACCCAGTACTTC. The encoded protein is CATSRDRGPETQYF.

In this sample, this clonotype turned up a few times. This rearrangement joins TRBV20-1 to TRBJ1-6; D ambiguous. The CDR3 sequence is 16 residues long. The V end lost 6 bases, the J end lost 2 bases, and 17 bases lay between the germline ends. Germline CDR1 is DFQATT and CDR2 is SNEGSKA (reference sequence). CDR3 nucleotides: TGCAGTGCGAAAATGTCGTCGTTTCCCTATAATTCACCCCTCCACTTT. Amino acid sequence: CSAKMSSFPYNSPLHF.

This clonotype counts as medium-sized. V gene TRBV6-1 combines with J gene TRBJ1-6; 11 bases are shared with TRBD1. V lost 5 bases and J lost 8; bases outside the gene matches: 11. The germline V gene encodes CDR1 MNHNS and CDR2 SASEGT. The CDR3 runs to 17 residues. In DNA, the CDR3 is TGTGCCAGCAGTAGCCCCCCCGGACAGGGGGCTTATTCACCCCTCCACTTT. Its translation is CASSSPPGQGAYSPLHF.

By share, this clonotype counts as medium-sized. The chain links TRBV6-5 to TRBJ2-7, with 11 bases fitting TRBD1. The CDR3 runs 14 residues. V was clipped by 4 bases and J by 5 bases; unmatched bases: 4. Germline V gene lookup returns CDR1 MNHEY and CDR2 SVGAGI. The CDR3 loop reads CASSSRDRGNEQYF. The CDR3 DNA reads as TGTGCCAGCAGTTCCCGGGACAGGGGGAACGAGCAGTACTTC.

The chain combines TRBV7-8 with TRBJ2-7; 8 bases agree with TRBD2. There are 16 residues in the CDR3. CDR1 is SGHVS and CDR2 is FQNEAQ in the germline V gene. V trimming: 1 base; J trimming: 5 bases; junction bases outside the gene matches: 10. The CDR3 DNA is TGTGCCAGCAGCTTAGGGCCTAGCGGGCACAGCGACGAGCAGTACTTC. Amino acids: CASSLGPSGHSDEQYF.

J is TRBJ2-3 and V is TRBV7-2; 9 bases match TRBD2. This CDR3 comprises 15 residues. Germline V gene lookup returns CDR1 SGHTA and CDR2 FQGNSA. Trimming took 5 bases from V and 1 from J; bases not matched to a gene: 4. CDR3 sequence: CASSPWTSGTDTQYF. The CDR3 coding sequence is TGTGCCAGCAGCCCATGGACTAGCGGCACAGATACGCAGTATTTT.

The chain combines TRBV10-1 with TRBJ2-7, with D tentatively TRBD1 (5 bases). CDR1 and CDR2 (germline): WNHNN, SYGVQD (reference sequence). The CDR3 length is 15 residues. The germline V and J ends were trimmed by 6 bases and 1 base, with 16 bases remaining between them. CDR3 region: CASRARPGRSYEQYF. The CDR3 bases are TGCGCCAGCAGGGCCCGGCCAGGGCGTTCCTACGAGCAGTACTTC.

V and J are TRBV6-1 and TRBJ2-7, with TRBD2 matching 10 bases. The germline gives CDR1 MNHNS, CDR2 SASEGT. This CDR3 has 16 residues. V trimming: 6 bases; J trimming: 0 bases; junction bases outside the gene matches: 8. The CDR3 region is CASRRLAGFSSYEQYF. The DNA of the CDR3 is TGTGCCAGCAGGCGACTAGCGGGCTTTAGCTCCTACGAGCAGTACTTC.

As DNA, the CDR3 is TGCAGTGCTAGGGAAGAGACAGACTACGAGCAGTACTTC. It specifies CSAREETDYEQYF. V gene TRBV20-1 combines with J gene TRBJ2-7; D possibly corresponds to TRBD1 (5 bases). The V end lost 3 bases, the J end lost 3 bases, and 12 bases lay between the germline ends. Germline CDR1 DFQATT, CDR2 SNEGSKA (reference sequence). CDR3 length: 13 residues.

Regarding this clonotype: The junction and the germline gene differ at one end; a read error may be behind it. This sequence joins TRBV6-1 and TRBJ2-1, with D tentatively TRBD1 (5 bases). Germline CDR1 is MNHNS and CDR2 is SASEGT. The CDR3 runs to 14 residues. The CDR3: CASRGRQSANKQFF. DNA for the CDR3: TGTGCCAGCAGGGGTCGACAGTCGGCCAATAAGCAGTTCTTC.

The J gene is TRBJ2-3, the V gene TRBV28, with D perhaps TRBD1 (5 bases). The CDR3 totals 14 residues. Germline V gene lookup returns CDR1 MDHEN and CDR2 SYDVKM. V lost 2 bases, J lost 4 bases, and 10 bases lay in between. Here the CDR3 reads CASSLQPGPDTQYF. CDR3 coding DNA: TGTGCCAGCAGTTTACAGCCAGGGCCAGATACGCAGTATTTT.

This clonotype occurred a few times. The rearrangement links TRBV20-1 to TRBJ2-7; 10 bases agree with TRBD1. V shed 1 base, J shed 6 bases, and the junction held 9 bases outside the gene matches. CDR3 size: 15 residues. CDR1 DFQATT and CDR2 SNEGSKA come from the germline V gene (reference sequence). As DNA, the CDR3 is TGCAGTGCTAGAGCATCCGGGACAGGGGTCCTCGAGCAGTACTTC. Protein sequence: CSARASGTGVLEQYF.